This T cell receptor (beta chain) was sequenced for a study of CXCR3-negative and CXCR3-positive naive CD8 T cells. Study results and limitations: Compared with CXCR3-negative naive cells, CXCR3-positive naive cells showed more hydrophobic TRB CDR3s.

The method, 5' RACE with UMI labels, was used to prepare the TRB cDNA libraries. TCRdb reprocessed the 5' RACE reads and reports one entry per CDR3 protein, with no DNA. Here the sample table reports around 88,000 distinct CDR3 sequences. A note on this clonotype: Its antigen remains unknown.

Germline CDR1 reads DFQATT; CDR2 reads SNEGSKA (reference sequence). The CDR3 totals 14 residues. The sequenced material came from naive CXCR3+ CD8+ T cells from blood. As for subset: CD45RO-CCR7+CD27+CD95- naive CD8+ T cells expressing CXCR3 (TNR3+). This sequence was found in a human donor in good health. Some clones in this sample may be carry-over from other donors' samples. The J gene is TRBJ2-7, the V gene TRBV20-1; TCRdb picks TRBD2, but there is no DNA to check that call. The CDR3 reads CSARVSGRELEQYF.